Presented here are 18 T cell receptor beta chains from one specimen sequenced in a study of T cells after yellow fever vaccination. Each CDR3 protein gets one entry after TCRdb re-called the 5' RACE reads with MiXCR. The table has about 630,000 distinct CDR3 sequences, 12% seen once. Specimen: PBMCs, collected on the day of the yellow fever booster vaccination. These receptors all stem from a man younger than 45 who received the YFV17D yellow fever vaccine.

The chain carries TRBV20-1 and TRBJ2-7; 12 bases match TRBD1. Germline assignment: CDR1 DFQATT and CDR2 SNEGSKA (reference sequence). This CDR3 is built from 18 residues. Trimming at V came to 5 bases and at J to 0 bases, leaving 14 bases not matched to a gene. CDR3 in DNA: TGCAGTGCTGCCACCGGGACAGGGGGCTCGGGGGCCTCCTACGAGCAGTACTTC. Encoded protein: CSAATGTGGSGASYEQYF.

The CDR3 spells CASSLEKGTGVGEQYF. The CDR3 DNA reads TGCGCCAGCAGCTTGGAAAAAGGGACAGGGGTCGGCGAGCAGTACTTC. V gene TRBV5-1 combines with J gene TRBJ2-7, with TRBD1 matching 10 bases. Germline-derived CDR1 and CDR2 are SGHRS and YFSETQ. The V and J ends lost 0 bases and 6 bases, in that order; junction bases with no gene match: 9. This CDR3 is built from 16 residues. The whole variable domain, remainder taken from reference TRBV5-1 and TRBJ2-7, is KAGVTQTPRYLIKTRGQQVTLSCSPISGHRSVSWYQQTPGQGLQFLFEYFSETQRNKGNFPGRFSGRQFSNSRSEMNVSTLELGDSALYLCASSLEKGTGVGEQYFGPGTRLTVT.

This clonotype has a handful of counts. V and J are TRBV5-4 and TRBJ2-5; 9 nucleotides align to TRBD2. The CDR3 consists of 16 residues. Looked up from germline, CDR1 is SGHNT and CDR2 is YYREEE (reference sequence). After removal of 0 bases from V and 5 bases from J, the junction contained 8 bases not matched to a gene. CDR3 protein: CASSLAREGPSETQYF. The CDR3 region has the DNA TGTGCCAGCAGCTTGGCGCGGGAGGGCCCCAGTGAGACCCAGTACTTC.

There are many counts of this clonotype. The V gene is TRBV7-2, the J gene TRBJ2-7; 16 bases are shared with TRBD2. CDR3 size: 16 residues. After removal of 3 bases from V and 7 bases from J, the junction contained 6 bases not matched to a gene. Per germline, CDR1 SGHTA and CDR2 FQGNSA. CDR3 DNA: TGTGCCAGCAGCTTGGGACTAGCGGGAGGGCCGGGGGAGCAGTACTTC. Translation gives CASSLGLAGGPGEQYF.

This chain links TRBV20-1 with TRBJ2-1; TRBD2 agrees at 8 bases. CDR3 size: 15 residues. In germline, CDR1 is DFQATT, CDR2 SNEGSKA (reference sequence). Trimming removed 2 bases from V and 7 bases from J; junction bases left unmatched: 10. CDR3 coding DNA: TGCAGTGCTAGAATAGCGGGAAAGATAGGGAATGAGCAGTTCTTC. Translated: CSARIAGKIGNEQFF.

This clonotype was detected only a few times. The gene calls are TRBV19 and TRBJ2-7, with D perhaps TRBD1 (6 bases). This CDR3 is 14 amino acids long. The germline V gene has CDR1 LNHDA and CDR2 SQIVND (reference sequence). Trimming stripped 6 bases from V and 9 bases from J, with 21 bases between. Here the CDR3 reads CASSPTGPLTAQYF. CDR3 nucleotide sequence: TGTGCCAGTAGCCCGACAGGACCGCTTACGGCGCAGTACTTC.

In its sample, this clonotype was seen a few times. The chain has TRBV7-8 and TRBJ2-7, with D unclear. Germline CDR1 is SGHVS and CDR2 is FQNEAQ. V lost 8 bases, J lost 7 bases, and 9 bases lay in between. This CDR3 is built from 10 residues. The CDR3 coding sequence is TGTGCCAGCGCCGGAGTGGAGCAGTACTTC. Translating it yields CASAGVEQYF.

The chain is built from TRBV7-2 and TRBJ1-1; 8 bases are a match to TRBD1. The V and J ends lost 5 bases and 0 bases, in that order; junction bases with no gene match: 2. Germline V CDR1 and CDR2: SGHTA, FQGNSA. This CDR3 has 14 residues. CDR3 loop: CASSRDRMNTEAFF. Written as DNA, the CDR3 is TGTGCCAGCAGCCGGGACAGGATGAACACTGAAGCTTTCTTT.

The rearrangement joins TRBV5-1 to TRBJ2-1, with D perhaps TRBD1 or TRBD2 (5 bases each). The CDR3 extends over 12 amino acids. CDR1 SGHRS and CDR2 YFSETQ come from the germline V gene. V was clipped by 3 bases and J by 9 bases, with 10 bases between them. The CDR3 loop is CASSWDGFEQFF. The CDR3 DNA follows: TGCGCCAGCAGCTGGGACGGGTTTGAGCAGTTCTTC.

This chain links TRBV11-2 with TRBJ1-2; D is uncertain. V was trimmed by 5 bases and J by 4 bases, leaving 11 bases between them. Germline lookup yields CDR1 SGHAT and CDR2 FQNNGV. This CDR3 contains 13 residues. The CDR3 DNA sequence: TGTGCCAGCAGCCCGAGCGGGCCCTATGGCTACACCTTC. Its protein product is CASSPSGPYGYTF.

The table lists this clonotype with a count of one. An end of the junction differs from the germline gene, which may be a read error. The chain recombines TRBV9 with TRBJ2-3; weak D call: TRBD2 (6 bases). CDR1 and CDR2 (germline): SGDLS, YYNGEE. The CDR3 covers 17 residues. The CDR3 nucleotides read TGTGCCGGCAGCGGCCCCTTGATCAGGAGGGGCACAGATACGCAGTATTTT. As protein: CAGSGPLIRRGTDTQYF.

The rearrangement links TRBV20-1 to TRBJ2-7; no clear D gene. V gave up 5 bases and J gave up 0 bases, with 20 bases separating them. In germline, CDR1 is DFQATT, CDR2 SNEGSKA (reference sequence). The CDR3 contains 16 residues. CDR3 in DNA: TGCAGTGCTTGTGACCTGGACCCTCAGAGCTCCTACGAGCAGTACTTC. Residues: CSACDLDPQSSYEQYF.

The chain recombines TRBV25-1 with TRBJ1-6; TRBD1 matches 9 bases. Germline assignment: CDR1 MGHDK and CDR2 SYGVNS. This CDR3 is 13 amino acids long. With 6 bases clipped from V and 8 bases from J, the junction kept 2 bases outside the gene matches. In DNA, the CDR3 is TGTGCCAGCAGGGACAGGGGATATTCACCCCTCCACTTT. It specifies CASRDRGYSPLHF.

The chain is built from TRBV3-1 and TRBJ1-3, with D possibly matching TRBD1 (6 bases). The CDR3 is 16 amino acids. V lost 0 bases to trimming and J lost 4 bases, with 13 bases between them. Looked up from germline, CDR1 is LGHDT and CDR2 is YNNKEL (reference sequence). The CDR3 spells CASSQEGDRLGNTIYF. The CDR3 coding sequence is TGTGCCAGCAGCCAAGAGGGCGACAGGCTCGGAAACACCATATATTTT. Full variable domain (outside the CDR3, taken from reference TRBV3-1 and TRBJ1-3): DTAVSQTPKYLVTQMGNDKSIKCEQNLGHDTMYWYKQDSKKFLKIMFSYNNKELIINETVPNRFSPKSPDKAHLNLHINSLELGDSAVYFCASSQEGDRLGNTIYFGEGSWLTVV.

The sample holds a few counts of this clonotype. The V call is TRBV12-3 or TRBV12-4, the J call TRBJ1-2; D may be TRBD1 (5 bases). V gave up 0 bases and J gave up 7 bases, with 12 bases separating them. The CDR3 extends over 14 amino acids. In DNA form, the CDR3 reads TGTGCCAGCAGTTTAGCGCAGGGCAGCTTTGGCTACACCTTC. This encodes CASSLAQGSFGYTF.

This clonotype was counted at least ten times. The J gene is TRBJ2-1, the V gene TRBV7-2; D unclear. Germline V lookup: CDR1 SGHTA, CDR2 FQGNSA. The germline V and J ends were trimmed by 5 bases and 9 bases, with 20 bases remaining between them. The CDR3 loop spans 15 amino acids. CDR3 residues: CASSPSPGNGREQFF. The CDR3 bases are TGTGCCAGCAGCCCCTCGCCGGGTAACGGGCGTGAGCAGTTCTTC.

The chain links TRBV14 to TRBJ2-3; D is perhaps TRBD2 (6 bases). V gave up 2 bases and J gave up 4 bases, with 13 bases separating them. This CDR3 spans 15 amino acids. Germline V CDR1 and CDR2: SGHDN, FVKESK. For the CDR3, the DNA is TGTGCCAGCAGCCAAAAGACCCCGGGGGCAGATACGCAGTATTTT. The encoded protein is CASSQKTPGADTQYF.

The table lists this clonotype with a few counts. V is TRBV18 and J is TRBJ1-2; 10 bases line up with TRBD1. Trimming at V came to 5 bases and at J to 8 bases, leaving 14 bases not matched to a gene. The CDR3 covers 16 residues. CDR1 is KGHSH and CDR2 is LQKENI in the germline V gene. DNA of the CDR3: TGTGCCAGCTCAATTGGAGTCAGGACAGGGGGTGGCGGCTACACCTTC. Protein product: CASSIGVRTGGGGYTF.